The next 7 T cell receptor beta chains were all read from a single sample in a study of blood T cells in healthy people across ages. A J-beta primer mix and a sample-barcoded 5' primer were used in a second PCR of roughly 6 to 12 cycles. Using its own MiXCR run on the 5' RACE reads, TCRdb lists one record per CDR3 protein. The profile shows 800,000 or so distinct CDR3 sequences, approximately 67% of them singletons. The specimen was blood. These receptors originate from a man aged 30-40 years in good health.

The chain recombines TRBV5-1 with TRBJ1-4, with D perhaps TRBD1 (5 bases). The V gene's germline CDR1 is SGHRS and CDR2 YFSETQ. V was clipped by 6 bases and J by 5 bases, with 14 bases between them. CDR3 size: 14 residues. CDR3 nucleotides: TGCGCCAGCAACGGGGGGAAGGTCAATGAAAAACTGTTTTTT. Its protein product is CASNGGKVNEKLFF.

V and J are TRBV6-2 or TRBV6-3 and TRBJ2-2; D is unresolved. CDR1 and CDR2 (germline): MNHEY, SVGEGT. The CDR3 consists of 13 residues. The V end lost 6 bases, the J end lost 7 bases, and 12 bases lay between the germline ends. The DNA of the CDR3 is TGTGCCAGCAGCCCACGGATGGTCGGGGAGCTGTTTTTT. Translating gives CASSPRMVGELFF.

This CDR3 is CASSLDRDTEAFF. In DNA, the CDR3 is TGTGCCAGCAGCCTGGACAGGGACACTGAAGCTTTCTTT. The chain joins TRBV7-2 to TRBJ1-1; 8 bases fit TRBD1. Germline values: CDR1 SGHTA, CDR2 FQGNSA. CDR3 length: 13 amino acids. V lost 5 bases, J lost 3 bases, and 2 bases stayed unmatched.

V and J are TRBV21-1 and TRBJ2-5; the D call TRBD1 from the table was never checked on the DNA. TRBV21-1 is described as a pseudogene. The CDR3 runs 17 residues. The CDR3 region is CASSKGRGTRVEETQYF. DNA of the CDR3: TGTGCCAGCAGCAAGGGAAGGGGAACGAGGGTAGAAGAGACCCAGTACTTC.

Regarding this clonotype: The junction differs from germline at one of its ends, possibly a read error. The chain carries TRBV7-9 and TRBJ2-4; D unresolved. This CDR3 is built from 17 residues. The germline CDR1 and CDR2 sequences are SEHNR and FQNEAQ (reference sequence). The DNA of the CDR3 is TGTGCCAGCAGCTTAGACCCCCTTCGTTCAGCCCAAAACATTCAGTACTTC. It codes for CASSLDPLRSAQNIQYF.

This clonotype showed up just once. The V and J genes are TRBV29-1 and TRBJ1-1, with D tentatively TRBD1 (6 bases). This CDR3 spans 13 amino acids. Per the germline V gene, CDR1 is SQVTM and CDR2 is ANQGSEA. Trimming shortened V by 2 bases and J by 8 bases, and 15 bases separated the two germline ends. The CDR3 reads CSVEWGGGYEAFF. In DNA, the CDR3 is TGCAGCGTTGAATGGGGGGGCGGGTACGAAGCTTTCTTT.

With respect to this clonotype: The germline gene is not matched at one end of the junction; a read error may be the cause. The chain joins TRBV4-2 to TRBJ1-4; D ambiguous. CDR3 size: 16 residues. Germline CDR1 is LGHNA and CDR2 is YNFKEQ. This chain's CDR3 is CASSQEKRAPNENLFF. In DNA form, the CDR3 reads TGTGCCAGCAGCCAAGAGAAACGGGCACCTAATGAAAACCTGTTTTTT.